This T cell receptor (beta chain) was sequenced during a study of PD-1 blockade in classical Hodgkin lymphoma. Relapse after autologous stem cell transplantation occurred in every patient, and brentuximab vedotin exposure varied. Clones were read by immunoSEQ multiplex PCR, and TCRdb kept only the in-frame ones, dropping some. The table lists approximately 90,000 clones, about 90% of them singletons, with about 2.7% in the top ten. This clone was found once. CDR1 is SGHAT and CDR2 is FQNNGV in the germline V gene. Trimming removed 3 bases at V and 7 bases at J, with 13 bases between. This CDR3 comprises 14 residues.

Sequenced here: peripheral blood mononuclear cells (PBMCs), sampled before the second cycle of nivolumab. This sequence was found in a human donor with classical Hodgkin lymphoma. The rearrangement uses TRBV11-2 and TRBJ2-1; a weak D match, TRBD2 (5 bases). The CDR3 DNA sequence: TGTGCCAGCAGCTTGCAAAGGACTGGTAATGAGCAGTTCTTC. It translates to CASSLQRTGNEQFF.